This TCR beta chain appears in the sequencing data of a study of T cells in Graves' hyperthyroidism and ophthalmopathy. As regards this clonotype: What it binds is not known.

Study findings and constraints: Most thyroid clonotypes with frequency above 0.001 were detected in blood. Ophthalmopathy and stable hyperthyroidism were told apart by a 13 V-J model. In validation, the model predicted ophthalmopathy. These predictions came a median roughly six months before onset.

Used for diagnoses were clinical symptoms, serum thyroxine and TRAb, thyroid ultrasound and orbital computed tomography. Amplification of TCR beta CDR3 regions was performed using RNA transcripts as template. An initial round of RT-PCR targeting the TCR CDR3 relied on the HTBI primer set. TCRdb passed the multiplex PCR reads through MiXCR, listing each CDR3 protein once. This sample carries a few hundred thousand distinct CDR3 sequences, 46% of them seen once, and the ten largest clones take around a fifth. The specimen sequenced was peripheral blood or thyroid tissue (not recorded which). The origin of this receptor is an adult woman with Graves' disease, either hyperthyroidism or ophthalmopathy (not recorded which).

In DNA form, the CDR3 reads TGTGCCAGCAGTTTAGGCGGATCACCTGGCGAGCAGTACTTC. This translates into CASSLGGSPGEQYF. This sequence joins TRBV28 and TRBJ2-7; D is ambiguous. Per germline, CDR1 MDHEN and CDR2 SYDVKM. The CDR3 is made up of 14 amino acids. The V gene lost 2 bases and the J gene lost 6 bases, with 14 bases spanning the gap.